This is a list of T cell receptor beta chains from one sample in a study of T cell repertoires in cytomegalovirus infection. TCRdb reanalysed the reads using MiXCR and keeps one entry per CDR3 protein. The profile shows some 700,000 distinct CDR3 sequences, approximately 33% of them singletons. For these receptors, no antigen is known. This specimen consisted of cultured PBMCs, obtained from culture after CMV antigen stimulation. The receptor set was obtained from a human donor in good health (CMV status not recorded). Some clones in this sample may be carry-over from other donors' samples. The conserved cysteine and the conserved F or W are not part of the CDR3 here.

v_gene	j_gene	CDR3aa
TRBV2	TRBJ1-5	ASIRYQGADQPQH
TRBV7-2	TRBJ2-4	ASSLVAGPKNIQY
TRBV5-1	TRBJ1-1	ASSLGGLENTEAF
TRBV30	TRBJ1-1	AWSKPDGNTEAF
TRBV7-2	TRBJ2-1	ASGLSGSYNEQF
TRBV19	TRBJ1-1	ASSHIGGELEAF
TRBV28	TRBJ2-1	ASSPKSSYNEQF
TRBV19	TRBJ2-1	ASSIVPSGNEQF
TRBV5-4	TRBJ2-1	ASSFASMYNEQF
TRBV2	TRBJ1-2	ASSEVETGPNPSYGYT
TRBV29-1	TRBJ2-1	SDTGLAGREQF